A single sample is the source of the 27 T cell receptor beta chains below, sequenced in a study of human T cells and chemical hapten exposure. TCRdb used MiXCR to reprocess the RACE reads, holding one entry per CDR3 protein. Among more than 100,000 distinct CDR3 sequences listed, roughly 13% were seen once. Time point: patch test 1, 2 weeks after DPC sensitization. Treatment: therapeutic diphenylcyclopropenone sensitization with weekly scalp DPC. This sample comprised whole blood, obtained in connection with sensitization to the hapten diphenylcyclopropenone (DPC). These receptors were collected from a man aged 18 to 30 with alopecia areata. Some clones in this sample may be carry-over from other donors' samples.

This clonotype has a count of ten or more. This chain joins TRBV10-2 and TRBJ2-2, with D possibly matching TRBD1 (7 bases). CDR3 length: 14 residues. CDR1 and CDR2 from the germline V gene are WSHSY and SAAADI. V lost 6 bases and J 7 bases, leaving 15 bases between the germline ends. The CDR3 here is CASSKTGEVGELFF. The CDR3 DNA reads TGCGCCAGCAGCAAAACAGGGGAGGTCGGGGAGCTGTTTTTT.

This clonotype was picked up many times. The chain is built from TRBV18 and TRBJ1-1, with 9 bases lining up with TRBD1. CDR1 and CDR2 (germline): KGHSH, LQKENI. V lost 4 bases to trimming and J lost 1 base; unmatched junction nucleotides: 7. CDR3 length: 16 amino acids. CDR3 nucleotide sequence: TGTGCCAGCTCACTAAGACAGGGGGAGGCGAACACTGAAGCTTTCTTT. This encodes CASSLRQGEANTEAFF. The full variable domain, in which reference TRBV18 and TRBJ1-1 provide the parts outside the CDR3, is NAGVMQNPRHLVRRRGQEARLRCSPMKGHSHVYWYRQLPEEGLKFMVYLQKENIIDESGMPKERFSAEFPKEGPSILRIQQVVRGDSAAYFCASSLRQGEANTEAFFGQGTRLTVV.

The V gene is TRBV28, the J gene TRBJ2-2; D is ambiguous. The V and J ends lost 6 bases and 1 base respectively, with 6 bases between them. CDR1 and CDR2 (germline): MDHEN, SYDVKM. There are 13 residues in the CDR3. In DNA form, the CDR3 reads TGTGCCAGCAGACGAAGGAACACCGGGGAGCTGTTTTTT. Protein product: CASRRRNTGELFF.

This clonotype showed up just a few times. The V and J genes are TRBV19 and TRBJ2-3; D possibly corresponds to TRBD1 (5 bases). Between the trimmed V and J ends, which lost 2 bases and 3 bases, there was a span of 9 bases. The CDR3 sequence is 14 residues long. Germline CDR1 LNHDA, CDR2 SQIVND (reference sequence). CDR3 in amino acids: CASSIWQGTDTQYF. The CDR3 DNA reads TGTGCCAGTAGTATATGGCAGGGAACAGATACGCAGTATTTT.

A few counts support this clonotype. The J gene is TRBJ1-1, the V gene TRBV28, with TRBD1 identical over 7 bases. The junction had 6 bases not matched to a gene; V was cut back by 6 bases and J by 2 bases. This CDR3 has 14 amino acids. Germline lookup yields CDR1 MDHEN and CDR2 SYDVKM. CDR3 DNA: TGTGCCAGCAGGTCTGGACAGGCTAACACTGAAGCTTTCTTT. Translated, it gives CASRSGQANTEAFF.

This chain joins TRBV7-2 and TRBJ2-5; D is undetermined. Germline V gene data show CDR1 as SGHTA and CDR2 as FQGNSA. With 1 base removed from V and 2 bases from J, the gap between germline ends came to 5 bases. The CDR3 loop spans 13 amino acids. CDR3 nucleotide sequence: TGTGCCAGCAGCTTAGTGGTTCAAGAGACCCAGTACTTC. Its translation is CASSLVVQETQYF.

The chain is built from TRBV3-1 and TRBJ1-1, with 8 bases aligning to TRBD1. CDR1 LGHDT and CDR2 YNNKEL come from the germline V gene (reference sequence). This CDR3 spans 15 amino acids. Trimming at V came to 4 bases and at J to 0 bases, leaving 4 bases not matched to a gene. CDR3 region: CASSLAGGLNTEAFF. The CDR3 nucleotides are TGTGCCAGCAGCCTTGCAGGGGGCTTGAACACTGAAGCTTTCTTT.

This clonotype was counted at least ten times. The chain is built from TRBV5-4 and TRBJ2-1; D assignment may be TRBD1 or TRBD2 (5 bases each). Germline V lookup: CDR1 SGHNT, CDR2 YYREEE (reference sequence). This CDR3 is built from 15 residues. Between the trimmed V and J ends, which lost 4 bases and 6 bases, there was a span of 17 bases. The chain's CDR3 is CASSPPEGIPNEQFF. The DNA for the CDR3 is TGTGCCAGCAGCCCCCCTGAGGGGATACCCAATGAGCAGTTCTTC.

J is TRBJ2-3 and V is TRBV7-9, with TRBD1 identical over 7 bases. Germline CDR1 is SEHNR and CDR2 is FQNEAQ (reference sequence). J lost 4 bases, V lost 5 bases, and 6 bases had no gene match. This CDR3 comprises 14 residues. The CDR3 here is CASSEDRVADTQYF. DNA of the CDR3: TGTGCCAGCAGCGAAGACAGGGTAGCAGATACGCAGTATTTT.

This clonotype came up a few times. The chain carries TRBV6-5 and TRBJ1-1, with D possibly being TRBD1 (6 bases). Germline CDR1 is MNHEY and CDR2 is SVGAGI. The CDR3 sequence is 15 residues long. The V end was cut by 2 bases, the J end by 4 bases, with 14 bases between. CDR3 protein: CASSYLQGIGTEAFF. CDR3 nucleotide sequence: TGTGCCAGCAGTTACCTACAGGGAATAGGCACTGAAGCTTTCTTT.

V gene TRBV7-8 combines with J gene TRBJ2-4, with 14 bases lining up with TRBD2. This CDR3 has 17 residues. Germline assignment: CDR1 SGHVS and CDR2 FQNEAQ. J gave up 0 bases and V 4 bases, and 2 bases lay outside the gene matches. CDR3 sequence reads: CASSSGLAGGAKNIQYF. CDR3 nucleotide sequence: TGTGCCAGCAGCTCTGGACTAGCGGGGGGAGCCAAAAACATTCAGTACTTC.

The rearrangement uses TRBV12-3 or TRBV12-4 and TRBJ1-1; possibly TRBD1 for D (6 bases). V was clipped by 6 bases and J by 4 bases, with 15 bases between them. The CDR3 contains 14 residues. The CDR3 DNA reads as TGTGCCAGCAGCAAACAGGGTCCCGTCACTGAAGCTTTCTTT. Encoded protein: CASSKQGPVTEAFF.

This clonotype was counted many times. Here the CDR3 DNA reads TGTGCCAGCAGCAAAGAATACGGGACAGGCCTCTCTGGGGCCAACGTCCTGACTTTC. Amino acid sequence: CASSKEYGTGLSGANVLTF. The rearrangement uses TRBV21-1 and TRBJ2-6; TRBD1 reflects the table's D call only, with no check against the DNA. TRBV21-1 is labeled a pseudogene. CDR3 length equals 19 residues.

The sample holds a few counts of this clonotype. This sequence joins TRBV12-3 or TRBV12-4 and TRBJ2-7, with D possibly being TRBD1 or TRBD2 (5 bases each). V lost 5 bases, J lost 3 bases, and 8 bases lay in between. CDR3 size: 12 residues. In DNA form, the CDR3 reads TGTGCCAGCAGTCGGGACGGCTACGAGCAGTACTTC. It encodes CASSRDGYEQYF.

The chain employs TRBV18 and TRBJ2-7; D may correspond to TRBD1 or TRBD2 (6 bases each). The V end was cut by 5 bases, the J end by 7 bases, with 15 bases between. There are 13 residues in the CDR3. Germline CDR1 and CDR2: KGHSH and LQKENI. The CDR3: CASSAQGAGEQYV. As DNA, the CDR3 is TGTGCCAGCTCAGCACAGGGTGCGGGGGAGCAGTACGTC.

The genes are TRBV5-5 and TRBJ1-1; D call uncertain. Germline values: CDR1 SGHKS, CDR2 YYEKEE (reference sequence). The CDR3 is 15 residues long. Trimming removed 1 base from V and 1 base from J, with 11 bases in between. CDR3 sequence: CASSLRFDGNTEAFF. As DNA, the CDR3 is TGTGCCAGCAGCTTGCGTTTCGACGGGAACACTGAAGCTTTCTTT.

The table lists this clonotype with a few counts. The J gene is TRBJ1-5, the V gene TRBV7-9; D call uncertain. CDR1 and CDR2 (germline): SEHNR, FQNEAQ (reference sequence). The CDR3 sequence is 12 residues long. V gave up 7 bases and J gave up 4 bases, with 8 bases separating them. In DNA, the CDR3 is TGTGCCAGCATCTCGCAAAATCAGCCCCAGCATTTT. This codes for CASISQNQPQHF.

This clonotype appeared once. The V gene is TRBV5-1, the J gene TRBJ1-4, with 8 bases lining up with TRBD1. The CDR3 is made up of 13 amino acids. J was trimmed by 7 bases and V by 4 bases; bases with no gene match: 3. In germline, CDR1 is SGHRS, CDR2 YFSETQ. The CDR3 spells CASSAGQVEKLFF. The CDR3 coding sequence is TGCGCCAGCAGCGCGGGACAGGTTGAAAAACTGTTTTTT.

The CDR3 spells CASSLGGGALEQYF. The CDR3 nucleotides are TGTGCCAGCAGCCTCGGAGGGGGTGCCCTCGAGCAGTACTTC. J is TRBJ2-7 and V is TRBV28; possibly TRBD1 or TRBD2 for D (6 bases each). In germline, CDR1 is MDHEN, CDR2 SYDVKM. This CDR3 has 14 residues. Trimming left V 6 bases short and J 6 bases short, with 18 bases between.

There are a few counts of this clonotype. V is TRBV12-3 or TRBV12-4 and J is TRBJ2-4; D is possibly TRBD1 (5 bases). Trimming shortened V by 3 bases and J by 6 bases, and 12 bases separated the two germline ends. This CDR3 region has 14 residues. This CDR3 is CASSFSSDRNIQYF. CDR3 DNA: TGTGCCAGCAGTTTCTCGTCAGACAGAAACATTCAGTACTTC.

The chain uses TRBV20-1 and TRBJ1-5; no reliable D call. The CDR3 totals 13 residues. The ends were cut back, 2 bases at V and 0 bases at J, with 5 bases in the middle. From germline, CDR1 is DFQATT and CDR2 SNEGSKA (reference sequence). CDR3 in amino acids: CSARRDSNQPQHF. Here the CDR3 DNA reads TGCAGTGCTAGAAGGGATAGCAATCAGCCCCAGCATTTT.

The chain combines TRBV20-1 with TRBJ2-3; 8 bases align to TRBD2. CDR1 is DFQATT and CDR2 is SNEGSKA in the germline V gene (reference sequence). V shed 0 bases and J 2 bases; nucleotides not matched to a gene: 7. The CDR3 runs to 16 residues. CDR3 DNA: TGCAGTGCTAGAGATGTAGGCGGGGGGTACACAGATACGCAGTATTTT. This codes for CSARDVGGGYTDTQYF.

This clonotype was found a few times. This chain uses TRBV29-1 with TRBJ2-2; TRBD1 matches at 7 bases. Germline V gene lookup returns CDR1 SQVTM and CDR2 ANQGSEA. CDR3 size: 13 residues. After removal of 7 bases from V and 4 bases from J, the junction contained 6 bases not matched to a gene. For the CDR3, the DNA is TGCAGCGGGGGGACAGACCCCACCGGGGAGCTGTTTTTT. Amino acid sequence: CSGGTDPTGELFF.

The chain has TRBV7-6 and TRBJ2-1; TRBD1 aligns across 8 bases. V shed 5 bases, J shed 6 bases, and the junction held 9 bases outside the gene matches. Germline V gene sequence: CDR1 SGHVS, CDR2 FNYEAQ. This CDR3 has 15 amino acids. CDR3 amino acids: CASSETGAGFNEQFF. CDR3 in DNA: TGTGCCAGCAGCGAGACAGGGGCCGGTTTCAATGAGCAGTTCTTC.

The chain has TRBV18 and TRBJ1-3; 7 bases match TRBD1. CDR3 length: 13 residues. Germline CDR1 reads KGHSH; CDR2 reads LQKENI. Unmatched junction bases numbered 4, after V lost 3 bases and J lost 8 bases. CDR3 sequence (DNA): TGTGCCAGCTCACCTGACAGGGAAGACACCATATATTTT. Translating it yields CASSPDREDTIYF. The full variable domain, completed using reference TRBV18 and TRBJ1-3, is NAGVMQNPRHLVRRRGQEARLRCSPMKGHSHVYWYRQLPEEGLKFMVYLQKENIIDESGMPKERFSAEFPKEGPSILRIQQVVRGDSAAYFCASSPDREDTIYFGEGSWLTVV.

There are many counts of this clonotype. The rearrangement joins TRBV6-2 or TRBV6-3 to TRBJ2-7; D is uncertain. CDR1 and CDR2 from the germline V gene are MNHEY and SVGEGT. V lost 6 bases to trimming and J lost 3 bases, with 9 bases between them. The CDR3 is made up of 12 amino acids. CDR3 nucleotides: TGTGCCAGCAGCCCCCTGGGCTACGAGCAGTACTTC. Its translation is CASSPLGYEQYF.

This clonotype was recorded many times. The genes are TRBV14 and TRBJ2-3, with D tentatively TRBD1 or TRBD2 (5 bases each). CDR3 size: 13 residues. The germline gives CDR1 SGHDN, CDR2 FVKESK. Deletions cut 0 bases from V and 6 bases from J, with 7 bases between. Written as DNA, the CDR3 is TGTGCCAGCAGCCAAGAGTGGGGGGATACGCAGTATTTT. Translated, it gives CASSQEWGDTQYF.